Listed below are T cell receptor beta chains from one sample, sequenced in a study of blood T cell repertoires in COVID-19. Measured with immunoSEQ multiplex PCR; TCRdb has only the in-frame clones, and not every one. The data contain around 84,000 clones, around four fifths of them singletons. Sequenced: peripheral blood. The origin of the receptors is a man older than 75 with active or convalescent COVID-19. The CDR3 runs from the conserved cysteine through the conserved F or W. D genes are given only for firm matches. Part of the rows lack a size; the others show once, few, many or a class for expanded clones.

cdr3_aa cdr3_nt v_call d_call clone_size cdr3_length j_call
CATSRDRAGRGYTF TGTGCCACCAGCAGAGATAGGGCAGGGCGAGGCTACACCTTC TRBV15 - - 14 TRBJ1-2
CASSQENTRVGGELFF TGTGCCAGCAGCCAAGAGAATACGCGGGTCGGGGGGGAGCTGTTTTTT TRBV14 - - 16 TRBJ2-2
CASSKDSLISYNEQFF TGTGCCAGCTCAAAGGACTCCCTGATATCCTACAATGAGCAGTTCTTC TRBV27 - few 16 TRBJ2-1
CASSVVRGDQDTQYF TGTGCCAGCAGCGTAGTCCGGGGGGATCAAGATACGCAGTATTTT TRBV9 TRBD2 - 15 TRBJ2-3
CASSLTIRHTEAFF TGTGCCAGCAGTTTAACAATCAGGCACACTGAAGCTTTCTTT TRBV27 - - 14 TRBJ1-1
CASTTSGGAYEQFF TGTGCCAGTACCACTAGCGGGGGGGCTTATGAGCAGTTCTTC TRBV19 TRBD2 - 14 TRBJ2-1
CASSWTGSGNTIYF TGTGCCAGCAGCTGGACAGGATCTGGAAACACCATATATTTT TRBV5-5 TRBD1 - 14 TRBJ1-3
CASRDDRGPYNEQFF TGTGCCAGCAGGGACGACAGGGGGCCTTACAATGAGCAGTTCTTC TRBV2 TRBD1 - 15 TRBJ2-1
CASSLQGSTEAFF TGTGCCAGCAGCTTACAGGGGTCCACTGAAGCTTTCTTT TRBV7-2 - - 13 TRBJ1-1
CASSEGPGYNSPLHF TGTGCCAGCAGTGAAGGTCCGGGCTATAATTCACCCCTCCACTTT TRBV2 - few 15 TRBJ1-6
CASSPTPPASGNNEQFF TGTGCCAGCAGCCCAACCCCCCCTGCTAGCGGGAATAATGAGCAGTTCTTC TRBV7-3 TRBD2 - 17 TRBJ2-1
CASSVAARYGYTF TGTGCCAGCAGCGTAGCCGCGAGGTATGGCTACACCTTC TRBV9 - - 13 TRBJ1-2